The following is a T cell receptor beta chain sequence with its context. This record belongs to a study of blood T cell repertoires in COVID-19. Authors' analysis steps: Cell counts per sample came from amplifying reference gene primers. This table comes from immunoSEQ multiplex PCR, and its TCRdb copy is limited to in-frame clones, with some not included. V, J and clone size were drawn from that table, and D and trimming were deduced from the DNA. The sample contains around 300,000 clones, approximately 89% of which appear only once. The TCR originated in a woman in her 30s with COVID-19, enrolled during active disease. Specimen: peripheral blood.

The CDR3 region is CASSPGQGTRGYTF. The CDR3 DNA is TGCGCCAGCAGCCCGGGACAGGGGACCAGAGGCTACACCTTC. V and J are TRBV5-1 and TRBJ1-2; 10 positions match TRBD1. Germline V lookup: CDR1 SGHRS, CDR2 YFSETQ. This CDR3 has 14 amino acids. J gave up 8 bases and V 4 bases, and 8 bases lay outside the gene matches.